These 21 T cell receptor beta chains originate from one sample sequenced in a study of blood T cell repertoires in COVID-19. TCRdb keeps only in-frame clones here, not all; method: immunoSEQ multiplex PCR. The sample holds approximately 210,000 clones, around 81% seen once. The sequenced sample consisted of PBMCs or T cells enriched from blood (not recorded which). These receptor sequences come from a woman aged 45-65 years with acute COVID-19.

The gene calls are TRBV7-9 and TRBJ1-1; D perhaps matches TRBD1 (5 bases). The ends were cut back, 5 bases at V and 6 bases at J, with 19 bases in the middle. CDR1 and CDR2 from the germline V gene are SEHNR and FQNEAQ (reference sequence). The CDR3 covers 15 residues. The CDR3: CASSADQGTLPEAFF. The CDR3 nucleotides are TGTGCCAGCAGCGCCGACCAGGGAACGCTCCCTGAAGCTTTCTTT.

The chain uses TRBV27 and TRBJ2-7; 7 bases agree with TRBD1. The V segment lost 6 bases and the J segment 0 bases; nucleotides outside the gene matches: 5. Germline CDR1 reads MNHEY; CDR2 reads SMNVEV (reference sequence). The CDR3 loop spans 14 amino acids. The CDR3 loop is CASRRDSDSYEQYF. CDR3 DNA: TGTGCCAGCAGGAGGGACAGCGACTCCTACGAGCAGTACTTC.

The chain employs TRBV6-2 or TRBV6-3 and TRBJ2-3; 8 positions agree with TRBD1. This CDR3 is built from 18 residues. V was pared by 0 bases and J by 3 bases, with 11 bases of the junction left unmatched. Germline V CDR1 and CDR2: MNHEY, SVGEGT. The CDR3 DNA is TGTGCCAGCAGTTACTCCCAGGGGGCGCCCCCGTTGACAGATACGCAGTATTTT. Translated: CASSYSQGAPPLTDTQYF.

Written as DNA, the CDR3 is TGTGCCAGCAGTGAACAACCGGGACTAGCCGCAGATACGCAGTATTTT. Protein sequence: CASSEQPGLAADTQYF. The chain couples TRBV6-4 to TRBJ2-3, with TRBD2 matching 9 bases. Germline trimming cut 3 bases from V and 4 bases from J; bases unmatched to any gene: 8. The germline V gene encodes CDR1 MRHNA and CDR2 SNTAGT. There are 16 residues in the CDR3.

A remark on this clone: A read error may account for a junction end that differs from germline. CDR3 residues: CASSLVSSSGNTIYF. The CDR3 bases are TGTGCTAGCAGCTTAGTTAGCAGCTCTGGAAACACCATATATTTT. V is TRBV7-2 and J is TRBJ1-3; D call uncertain. Germline V gene data show CDR1 as SGHTA and CDR2 as FQGNSA. This CDR3 is built from 15 residues. The full variable domain, its missing parts supplied by reference TRBV7-2 and TRBJ1-3, is GAGVSQSPSNKVTEKGKDVELRCDPISGHTALYWYRQSLGQGLEFLIYFQGNSAPDKSGLPSDRFSAERTGGSVSTLTIQRTQQEDSAVYLCASSLVSSSGNTIYFGEGSWLTVV.

The V and J genes are TRBV21-1 and TRBJ1-5; the table's D call, TRBD1, was not checked against the DNA. TRBV21-1 is a documented pseudogene. The CDR3 extends over 15 amino acids. The CDR3 DNA reads TGTGCCAGCAGCAAAAAACAGGGGGCGGGTCAGCCCCAGCATTTT. Amino acid sequence: CASSKKQGAGQPQHF.

About this clone: The junction differs from germline at one of its ends, possibly a read error. This specimen includes other DNA sequences encoding the same CDR3. The CDR3, as DNA: TGTGCCAGCAGTTCTTTGGGCGGGAGTAAAGAAACCCAGTACTTC. As protein: CASSSLGGSKETQYF. The chain couples TRBV28 to TRBJ2-5; 7 bases map to TRBD2. CDR1 is MDHEN, CDR2 SYDVKM, per germline. The CDR3 runs to 15 residues.

This clone was found a few times. This chain uses TRBV3-1 (or the pseudogene TRBV3-2) with TRBJ1-4; tentatively, D is TRBD1 (6 bases). The V gene lost 5 bases and the J gene lost 8 bases, with 15 bases spanning the gap. Germline V gives CDR1 LGHDT, CDR2 YNNKEL (reference sequence). CDR3 size: 14 residues. CDR3 DNA sequence: TGTGCCAGCAGCGCGAGGGGGTTTAGGGAAAAACTGTTTTTT. Amino acids: CASSARGFREKLFF.

The chain has TRBV6-2 or TRBV6-3 and TRBJ1-1; weak D call: TRBD1 (6 bases). CDR1 is MNHEY and CDR2 is SVGEGT in the germline V gene. The V end was cut by 3 bases, the J end by 4 bases, with 27 bases between. The CDR3 length is 19 residues. The CDR3 DNA is TGTGCCAGCAGTTATTGGTTGTTGGGCTCCATGGACAGCTCCACTGAAGCTTTCTTT. It specifies CASSYWLLGSMDSSTEAFF.

This rearrangement joins TRBV20-1 to TRBJ1-2; TRBD1 is a possible D gene (5 bases). From germline, CDR1 is DFQATT and CDR2 SNEGSKA (reference sequence). The CDR3 has 11 amino acids. The CDR3 sequence: CRDGGDYGYTF. Written as DNA, the CDR3 is TGCAGGGACGGGGGGGACTATGGCTACACCTTC.

The chain has TRBV28 and TRBJ1-3; the D gene is possibly TRBD1 (5 bases). CDR3 length equals 16 residues. Trimming took 3 bases from V and 0 from J, leaving 12 bases between them. Per germline, CDR1 MDHEN and CDR2 SYDVKM. The CDR3 loop reads CASSFDDSLSGNTIYF. In DNA, the CDR3 is TGTGCCAGCAGTTTTGATGACAGCCTCTCTGGAAACACCATATATTTT.

Only a few counts were recorded for this clone. The V gene is TRBV20-1, the J gene TRBJ1-2, with 7 positions matching TRBD1. The J segment lost 4 bases and the V segment lost 6 bases, leaving 11 bases of the junction unmatched. Germline CDR1 and CDR2: DFQATT and SNEGSKA (reference sequence). The CDR3 covers 14 residues. The CDR3 loop is CSASTGAYSYGYTF. CDR3 DNA sequence: TGCAGTGCCAGTACAGGGGCCTATAGCTATGGCTACACCTTC.

The chain carries TRBV7-9 and TRBJ2-7, with a weak D call TRBD1 (6 bases). Germline V gene sequence: CDR1 SEHNR, CDR2 FQNEAQ (reference sequence). V dropped 4 bases and J dropped 7 bases, with 17 bases sitting between them. CDR3 length: 14 residues. The CDR3 here is CASSSIAGDWEQYF. The CDR3 DNA reads as TGTGCCAGCAGCTCGATAGCAGGGGATTGGGAGCAGTACTTC.

This rearrangement joins TRBV6-1 to TRBJ2-1, with 14 bases aligning to TRBD2. Germline assignment: CDR1 MNHNS and CDR2 SASEGT. V lost 4 bases, J lost 8 bases, and 7 bases stayed unmatched. CDR3 size: 16 residues. CDR3 region: CASSGEGLAGVYEQFF. The CDR3 region has the DNA TGTGCCAGCAGTGGAGAGGGACTAGCGGGAGTTTATGAGCAGTTCTTC.

The J gene is TRBJ1-6, the V gene TRBV2, with D unresolved. The V end lost 8 bases, the J end lost 10 bases, and 18 bases lay between the germline ends. CDR1 and CDR2 from the germline V gene are SNHLY and FYNNEI. This CDR3 is built from 14 residues. CDR3 in amino acids: CASRIDGGSSPLHF. CDR3 coding DNA: TGTGCCAGCCGAATTGACGGAGGGAGCTCACCCCTCCACTTT. The full variable domain, completed using reference TRBV2 and TRBJ1-6, is EPEVTQTPSHQVTQMGQEVILRCVPISNHLYFYWYRQILGQKVEFLVSFYNNEISEKSEIFDDQFSVERPDGSNFTLKIRSTKLEDSAMYFCASRIDGGSSPLHFGNGTRLTVT.

This chain uses TRBV5-1 with TRBJ2-3, with D possibly being TRBD2 (6 bases). The CDR3 has 15 residues. Germline V gene lookup returns CDR1 SGHRS and CDR2 YFSETQ. Trimming stripped 2 bases from V and 0 bases from J, with 10 bases between. Here the CDR3 reads CASSFGGSSTDTQYF. CDR3 coding DNA: TGCGCCAGCAGCTTCGGGGGTTCTAGCACAGATACGCAGTATTTT.

J is TRBJ1-4 and V is TRBV19, with TRBD1 as a possible D gene (5 bases). The CDR3 runs to 16 residues. Germline CDR1 and CDR2: LNHDA and SQIVND (reference sequence). V was pared by 5 bases and J by 0 bases, with 13 bases between. DNA of the CDR3: TGTGCCAGTAGTGACACCGGGGGAGCAACTAATGAAAAACTGTTTTTT. This encodes CASSDTGGATNEKLFF.

J is TRBJ1-5 and V is TRBV28; 7 bases align to TRBD1. The germline V gene encodes CDR1 MDHEN and CDR2 SYDVKM. Germline trimming cut 4 bases from V and 7 bases from J; bases unmatched to any gene: 7. This CDR3 has 14 residues. CDR3 sequence: CASSYRGKGQPQHF. The CDR3 DNA is TGTGCCAGCAGTTACAGGGGTAAGGGGCAGCCCCAGCATTTT.

J is TRBJ1-2 and V is TRBV16, with 9 bases aligning to TRBD1. Germline V lookup: CDR1 KGHSY, CDR2 FQNENV. The junction had 7 bases not matched to a gene; V was cut back by 4 bases and J by 4 bases. This CDR3 is built from 15 residues. This chain's CDR3 is CASSPPGQGTYGYTF. CDR3 bases: TGTGCCAGCAGCCCACCGGGACAGGGAACCTATGGCTACACCTTC.

The chain employs TRBV28 and TRBJ2-6, with 7 bases that match TRBD1. Germline V lookup: CDR1 MDHEN, CDR2 SYDVKM. CDR3 length equals 16 residues. V was clipped by 5 bases and J by 0 bases; unmatched bases: 4. In nucleotides, the CDR3 is TGTGCCAGCAGTACGACAGGGAACTCTGGGGCCAACGTCCTGACTTTC. It specifies CASSTTGNSGANVLTF.

The chain uses TRBV5-1 and TRBJ2-1; TRBD2 aligns across 12 bases. The V and J ends lost 0 bases and 7 bases, in that order; junction bases with no gene match: 8. In germline, CDR1 is SGHRS, CDR2 YFSETQ. The CDR3 loop spans 17 amino acids. The CDR3 DNA follows: TGCGCCAGCAGCTTGGAGCCCCTAGCGGGGGGGCCAAATGAGCAGTTCTTC. Translating it yields CASSLEPLAGGPNEQFF.